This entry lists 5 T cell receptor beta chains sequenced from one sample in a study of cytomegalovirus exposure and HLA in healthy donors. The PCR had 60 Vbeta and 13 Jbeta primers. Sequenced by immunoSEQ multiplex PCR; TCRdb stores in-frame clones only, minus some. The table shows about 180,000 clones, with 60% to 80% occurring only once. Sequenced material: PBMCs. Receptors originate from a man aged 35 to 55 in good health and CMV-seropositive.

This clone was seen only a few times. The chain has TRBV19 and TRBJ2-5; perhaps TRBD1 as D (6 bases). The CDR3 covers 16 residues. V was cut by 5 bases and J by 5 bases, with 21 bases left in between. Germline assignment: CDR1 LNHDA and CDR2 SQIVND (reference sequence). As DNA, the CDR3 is TGTGCCAGTAGTTCCCCCACGACAGGACCCCGGGAGACCCAGTACTTC. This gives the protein CASSSPTTGPRETQYF.

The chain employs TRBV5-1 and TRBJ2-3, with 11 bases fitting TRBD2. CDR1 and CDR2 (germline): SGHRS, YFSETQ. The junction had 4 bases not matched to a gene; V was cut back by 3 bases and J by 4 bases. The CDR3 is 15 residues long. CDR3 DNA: TGCGCCAGCAGCTACCGACTAGCGGGGTCAGATACGCAGTATTTT. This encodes CASSYRLAGSDTQYF.

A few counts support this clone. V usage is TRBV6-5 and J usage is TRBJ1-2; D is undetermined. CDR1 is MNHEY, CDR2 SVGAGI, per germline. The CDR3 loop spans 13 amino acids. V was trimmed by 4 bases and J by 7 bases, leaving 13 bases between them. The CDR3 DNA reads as TGTGCCAGCAGTTCGGGGTTCGGTATTGGCTACACCTTC. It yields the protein CASSSGFGIGYTF.

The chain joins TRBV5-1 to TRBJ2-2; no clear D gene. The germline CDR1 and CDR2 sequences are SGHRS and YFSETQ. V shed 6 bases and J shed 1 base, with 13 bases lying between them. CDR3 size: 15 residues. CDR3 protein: CASTSPRGNTGELFF. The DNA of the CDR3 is TGCGCCAGCACCTCACCACGAGGGAACACCGGGGAGCTGTTTTTT. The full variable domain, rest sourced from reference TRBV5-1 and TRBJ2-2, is KAGVTQTPRYLIKTRGQQVTLSCSPISGHRSVSWYQQTPGQGLQFLFEYFSETQRNKGNFPGRFSGRQFSNSRSEMNVSTLELGDSALYLCASTSPRGNTGELFFGEGSRLTVL.

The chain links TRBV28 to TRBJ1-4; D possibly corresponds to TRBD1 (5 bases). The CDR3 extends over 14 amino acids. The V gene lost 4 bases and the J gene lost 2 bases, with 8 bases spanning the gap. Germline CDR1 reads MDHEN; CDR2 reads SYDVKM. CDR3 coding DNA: TGTGCCAGCAGTTCGGGGGTGACTAATGAAAAACTGTTTTTT. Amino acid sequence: CASSSGVTNEKLFF.